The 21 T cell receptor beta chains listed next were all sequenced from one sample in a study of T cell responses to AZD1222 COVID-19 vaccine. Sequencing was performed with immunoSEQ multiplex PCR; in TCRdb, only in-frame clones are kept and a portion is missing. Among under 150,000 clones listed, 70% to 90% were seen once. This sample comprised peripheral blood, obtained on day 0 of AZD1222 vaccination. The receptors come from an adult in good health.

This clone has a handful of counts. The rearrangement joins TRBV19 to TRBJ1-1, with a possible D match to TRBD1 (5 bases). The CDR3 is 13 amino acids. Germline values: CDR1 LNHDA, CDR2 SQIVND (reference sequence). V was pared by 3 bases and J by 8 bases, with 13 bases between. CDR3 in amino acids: CASSMRGGDEAFF. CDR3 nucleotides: TGTGCCAGTAGTATGCGGGGCGGGGACGAAGCTTTCTTT.

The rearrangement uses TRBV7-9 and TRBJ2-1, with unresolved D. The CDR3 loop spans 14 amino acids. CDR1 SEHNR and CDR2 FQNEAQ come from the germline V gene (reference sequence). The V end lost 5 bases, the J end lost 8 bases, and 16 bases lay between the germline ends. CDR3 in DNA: TGTGCCAGCAGCCCCAACCCCGGCGGAGATGAGCAGTTCTTC. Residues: CASSPNPGGDEQFF.

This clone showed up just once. DNA of the CDR3: TGTGCCAGCAGTCACAGGGGAACTTATCAGGACGGGGAGCTGTTTTTT. Residues: CASSHRGTYQDGELFF. The V gene is TRBV28, the J gene TRBJ2-2; 7 nucleotides match TRBD1. This CDR3 contains 16 residues. Germline CDR1 and CDR2: MDHEN and SYDVKM. Unmatched junction bases numbered 13, after V lost 5 bases and J lost 7 bases.

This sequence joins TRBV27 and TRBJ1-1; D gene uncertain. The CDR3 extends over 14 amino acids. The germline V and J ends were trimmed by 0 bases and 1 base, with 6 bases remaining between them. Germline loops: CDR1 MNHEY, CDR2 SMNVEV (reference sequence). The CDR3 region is CASSLSSQNTEAFF. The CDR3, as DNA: TGTGCCAGCAGTTTATCTTCACAGAACACTGAAGCTTTCTTT.

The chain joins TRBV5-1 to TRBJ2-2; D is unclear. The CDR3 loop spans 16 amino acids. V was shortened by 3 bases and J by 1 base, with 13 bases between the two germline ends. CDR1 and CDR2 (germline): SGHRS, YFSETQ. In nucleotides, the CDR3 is TGCGCCAGCAGCTCACGGGCCTCGGGGAACACCGGGGAGCTGTTTTTT. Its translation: CASSSRASGNTGELFF.

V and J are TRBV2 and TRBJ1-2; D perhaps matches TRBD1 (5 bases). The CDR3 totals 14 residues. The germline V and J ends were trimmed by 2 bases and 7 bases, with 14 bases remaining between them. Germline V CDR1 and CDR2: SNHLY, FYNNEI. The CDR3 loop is CASSEQGFGGGYTF. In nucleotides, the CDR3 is TGTGCCAGCAGTGAACAGGGCTTCGGAGGTGGCTACACCTTC. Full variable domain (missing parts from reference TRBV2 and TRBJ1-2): EPEVTQTPSHQVTQMGQEVILRCVPISNHLYFYWYRQILGQKVEFLVSFYNNEISEKSEIFDDQFSVERPDGSNFTLKIRSTKLEDSAMYFCASSEQGFGGGYTFGSGTRLTVV.

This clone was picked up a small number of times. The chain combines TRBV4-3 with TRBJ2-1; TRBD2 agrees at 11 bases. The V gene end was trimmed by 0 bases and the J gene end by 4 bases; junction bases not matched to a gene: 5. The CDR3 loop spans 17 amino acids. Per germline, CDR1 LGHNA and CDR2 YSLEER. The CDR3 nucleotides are TGCGCCAGCAGCCAAGACCCTCCTAGCGGGGGGTACAATGAGCAGTTCTTC. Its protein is CASSQDPPSGGYNEQFF.

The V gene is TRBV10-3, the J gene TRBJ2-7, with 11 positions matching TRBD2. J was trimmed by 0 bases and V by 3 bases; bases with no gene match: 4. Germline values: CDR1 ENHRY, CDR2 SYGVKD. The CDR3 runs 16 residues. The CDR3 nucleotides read TGTGCCATCAGTGATAGACTAGCGGGACTCTCCTACGAGCAGTACTTC. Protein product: CAISDRLAGLSYEQYF.

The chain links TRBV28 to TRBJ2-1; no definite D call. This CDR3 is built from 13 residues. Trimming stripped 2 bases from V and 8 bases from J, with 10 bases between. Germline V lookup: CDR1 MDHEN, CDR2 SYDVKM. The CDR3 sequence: CASSLASIHEQFF. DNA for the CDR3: TGTGCCAGCAGTTTAGCCAGTATCCATGAGCAGTTCTTC.

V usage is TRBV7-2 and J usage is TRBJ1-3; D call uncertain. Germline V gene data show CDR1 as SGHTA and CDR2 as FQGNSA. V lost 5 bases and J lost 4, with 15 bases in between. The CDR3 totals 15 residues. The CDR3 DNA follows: TGTGCCAGCAGCACAGATGGGCAGTCAGGAAACACCATATATTTT. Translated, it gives CASSTDGQSGNTIYF. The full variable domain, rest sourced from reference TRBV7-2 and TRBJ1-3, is GAGVSQSPSNKVTEKGKDVELRCDPISGHTALYWYRQSLGQGLEFLIYFQGNSAPDKSGLPSDRFSAERTGGSVSTLTIQRTQQEDSAVYLCASSTDGQSGNTIYFGEGSWLTVV.

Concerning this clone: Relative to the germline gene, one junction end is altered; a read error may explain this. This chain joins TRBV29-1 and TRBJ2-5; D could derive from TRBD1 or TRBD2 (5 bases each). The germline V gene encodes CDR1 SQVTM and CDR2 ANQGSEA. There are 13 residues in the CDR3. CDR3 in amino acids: CSAEGTVRGTQYF. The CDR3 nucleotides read TGCAGCGCTGAAGGGACCGTTCGGGGGACCCAGTACTTC.

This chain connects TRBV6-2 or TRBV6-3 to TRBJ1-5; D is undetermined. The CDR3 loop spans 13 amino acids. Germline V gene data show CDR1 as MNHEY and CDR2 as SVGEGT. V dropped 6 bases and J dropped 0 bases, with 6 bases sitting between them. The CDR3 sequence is CASSPDSNQPQHF. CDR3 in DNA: TGTGCCAGCAGCCCGGATAGCAATCAGCCCCAGCATTTT.

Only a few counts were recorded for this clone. CDR3 sequence (DNA): TGTGCCAGCAGCGCAGGGACAGTGGGCCCATTCAACACTGAAGCTTTCTTT. Its protein product is CASSAGTVGPFNTEAFF. V usage is TRBV7-9 and J usage is TRBJ1-1, with 7 bases lining up with TRBD1. The CDR3 loop spans 17 amino acids. In germline, CDR1 is SEHNR, CDR2 FQNEAQ (reference sequence). Trimming at V came to 5 bases and at J to 2 bases, leaving 14 bases not matched to a gene.

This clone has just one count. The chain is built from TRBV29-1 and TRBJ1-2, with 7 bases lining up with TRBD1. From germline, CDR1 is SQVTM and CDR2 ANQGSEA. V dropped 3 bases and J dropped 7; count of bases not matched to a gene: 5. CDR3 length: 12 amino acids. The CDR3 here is CSVEARGLGYTF. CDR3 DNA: TGCAGCGTTGAGGCGAGGGGGCTTGGCTACACCTTC.

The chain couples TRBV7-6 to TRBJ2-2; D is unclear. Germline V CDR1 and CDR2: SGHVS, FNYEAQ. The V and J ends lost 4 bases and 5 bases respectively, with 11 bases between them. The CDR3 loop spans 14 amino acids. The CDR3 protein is CASSSIQGTGELFF. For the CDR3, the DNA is TGTGCCAGCAGCTCCATCCAAGGGACCGGGGAGCTGTTTTTT. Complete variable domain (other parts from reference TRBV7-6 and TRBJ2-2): GAGVSQSPRYKVTKRGQDVALRCDPISGHVSLYWYRQALGQGPEFLTYFNYEAQQDKSGLPNDRFSAERPEGSISTLTIQRTEQRDSAMYRCASSSIQGTGELFFGEGSRLTVL.

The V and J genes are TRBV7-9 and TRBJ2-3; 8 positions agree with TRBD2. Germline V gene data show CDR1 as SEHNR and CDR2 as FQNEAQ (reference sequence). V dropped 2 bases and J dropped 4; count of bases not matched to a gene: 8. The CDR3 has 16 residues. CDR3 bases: TGTGCCAGCAGCTTATTTACGGGAGGGCCATCAGATACGCAGTATTTT. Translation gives CASSLFTGGPSDTQYF.

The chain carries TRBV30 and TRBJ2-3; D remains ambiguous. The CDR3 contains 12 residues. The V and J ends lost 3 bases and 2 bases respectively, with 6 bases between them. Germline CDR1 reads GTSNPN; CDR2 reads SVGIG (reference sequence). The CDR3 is CAWSDITDTQYF. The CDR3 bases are TGTGCCTGGAGCGATATCACAGATACGCAGTATTTT.

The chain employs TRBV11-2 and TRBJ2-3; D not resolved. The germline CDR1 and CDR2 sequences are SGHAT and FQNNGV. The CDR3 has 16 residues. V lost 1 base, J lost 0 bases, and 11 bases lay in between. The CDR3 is CASSLGRSSSTDTQYF. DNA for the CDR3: TGTGCCAGCAGCTTAGGGCGATCCTCAAGCACAGATACGCAGTATTTT.

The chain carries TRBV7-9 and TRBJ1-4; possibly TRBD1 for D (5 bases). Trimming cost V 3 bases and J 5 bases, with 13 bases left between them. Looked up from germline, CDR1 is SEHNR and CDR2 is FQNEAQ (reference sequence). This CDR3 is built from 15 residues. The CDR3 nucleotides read TGTGCCAGCAGCTTGGACGGGGGTCAAAATGAAAAACTGTTTTTT. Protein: CASSLDGGQNEKLFF.

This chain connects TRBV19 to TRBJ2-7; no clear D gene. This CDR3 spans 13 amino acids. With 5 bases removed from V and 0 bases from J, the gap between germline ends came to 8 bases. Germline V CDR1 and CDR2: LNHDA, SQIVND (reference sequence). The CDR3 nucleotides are TGTGCCAGTAGTCCGGGCCGCTCCTACGAGCAGTACTTC. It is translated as CASSPGRSYEQYF.

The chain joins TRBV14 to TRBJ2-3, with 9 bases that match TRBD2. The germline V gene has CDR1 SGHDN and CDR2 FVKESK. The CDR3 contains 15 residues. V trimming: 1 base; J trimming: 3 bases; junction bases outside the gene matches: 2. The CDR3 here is CASSQGSGRTDTQYF. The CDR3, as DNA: TGTGCCAGCAGCCAAGGTAGCGGGAGAACAGATACGCAGTATTTT.